In its sample, the clone carrying this T cell receptor beta chain was seen many times. Its antigen is undetermined. The data were taken from a study of neurological immune-mediated disorders. Broader study findings: No CDR3 amino acid sequences were shared by expanded clones across subjects, suggesting private repertoires in all groups. HTLV-1-associated myelopathy displayed the greatest TCR clonal expansion, and multiple sclerosis exhibited the smallest, lower than that of healthy controls.

5'RACE with 10-nucleotide random UMIs produced the cDNA. MiXCR, applied by TCRdb to the 5' RACE reads, yields one record per CDR3 protein. The repertoire consists of approximately 46,000 distinct CDR3 sequences, with under 13% occurring once and the leading ten covering about 5.2%. Losses at the gene ends were 6 bases for V and 4 bases for J; bases not matched to a gene: 20. Germline CDR1 is SGHTA and CDR2 is FQGTGA. There are 18 residues in the CDR3. Preparation of the unsorted libraries drew on 2 million PBMCs stored at -80 C. The source is a man aged 70-80 years with HTLV-1-associated myelopathy (HAM/TSP). This chain joins TRBV7-3 and TRBJ2-5, with 7 positions matching TRBD2. The sequencing input was PBMCs. DNA for the CDR3: TGTGCCAGCAGTTTTAGCGGGCCGGGTGGAGGTGGTGCAGAGACCCAGTACTTC. Encoded protein: CASSFSGPGGGGAETQYF. The full variable domain, its missing parts supplied by reference TRBV7-3 and TRBJ2-5, is GAGVSQTPSNKVTEKGKYVELRCDPISGHTALYWYRQSLGQGPEFLIYFQGTGAADDSGLPNDRFFAVRPEGSVSTLKIQRTERGDSAVYLCASSFSGPGGGGAETQYFGPGTRLLVL.